This T cell receptor (beta chain) was captured by sequencing in a study of CD8 T cells in ankylosing spondylitis. CDR1 is SGHTA, CDR2 FQGNSA, per germline. The CDR3 runs 15 residues. After removal of 5 bases from V and 3 bases from J, the junction contained 7 bases not matched to a gene. TCRdb itself ran the 5' RACE reads through MiXCR, one entry per CDR3 protein. Among 80,000 to 100,000 distinct CDR3 sequences listed, around 10% were seen once. This clonotype occurred many times. This clonotype was sampled from a male donor with ankylosing spondylitis or in good health (not recorded which). The V and J genes are TRBV7-2 and TRBJ1-3, with 7 bases matching TRBD1. The sequenced sample consisted of blood, either unsorted or a sorted T cell fraction (not recorded which). The CDR3 DNA follows: TGTGCCAGCAGCCGCACAGGGGTAAATGGAAACACCATATATTTT. Translation gives CASSRTGVNGNTIYF.